Described below is a single T cell receptor beta chain sequence and its context. The antigen is unknown. Random hexamers served to reverse transcribe roughly 0.5 to 1 ug RNA. TCR beta CDR3 was amplified by immunoSEQ multiplex PCR. This amplification extended across 54 Vbeta and 13 Jbeta segments. From the immunoSEQ multiplex PCR reads, TCRdb called clonotypes with MiXCR, one entry per CDR3 protein. The sample records 130,000 or so distinct CDR3 sequences, about 95% being singletons. This specimen belongs to a study of CD8 T cells in Susac syndrome. Study-wide results and limits: The authors acknowledged that their TCR sequencing and HLA analysis involved a relatively small number of individuals.

The authors sequenced TCR beta from blood CD8+ and CD4+ T cells. The TEMRA cells underwent FACS enrichment, while the CD8+ and CD4+ T cells underwent negative isolation. CDR3 length: 14 amino acids. Between the trimmed V and J ends, which lost 0 bases and 3 bases, there was a span of 6 bases. CDR1 MNHEY and CDR2 SMNVEV come from the germline V gene (reference sequence). This chain links TRBV27 with TRBJ1-5; no firm D call. This TCR was sampled from a human donor in good health. Sequences were obtained from CD4+ T cells from PBMCs. This chain's CDR3 is CASSLSYSNQPQHF. The CDR3, as DNA: TGTGCCAGCAGTTTATCCTACTCCAATCAGCCCCAGCATTTT.